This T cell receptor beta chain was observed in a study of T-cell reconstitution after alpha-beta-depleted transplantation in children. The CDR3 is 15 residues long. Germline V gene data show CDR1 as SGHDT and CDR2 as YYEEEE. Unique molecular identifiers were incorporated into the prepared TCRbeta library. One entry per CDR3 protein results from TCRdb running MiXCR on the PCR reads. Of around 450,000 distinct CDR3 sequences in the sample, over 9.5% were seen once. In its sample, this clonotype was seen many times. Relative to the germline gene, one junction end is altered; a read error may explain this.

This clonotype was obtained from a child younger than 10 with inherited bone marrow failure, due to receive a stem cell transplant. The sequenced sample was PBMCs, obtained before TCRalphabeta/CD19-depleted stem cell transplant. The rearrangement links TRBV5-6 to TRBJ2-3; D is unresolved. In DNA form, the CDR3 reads TGTGCCAGCACCTTGGGCGGCTTCAGGACAGATACGCAGTATTTT. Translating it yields CASTLGGFRTDTQYF.